This T cell receptor beta chain stems from a study of blood T cell repertoires in COVID-19. On the study more broadly: The samples span acute and convalescent COVID-19 from the United States, Italy and Spain. Sample material is recorded as cDNA or gDNA derived from T cells, B-cell-depleted T cells, or PBMCs.

In the authors' methods: Reference gene primers were amplified, and this amplification served to estimate nucleated cell counts. Produced via immunoSEQ multiplex PCR; TCRdb's table is partial and in-frame only. Clone size and V and J calls were adopted from that table, with D and trimming inferred from the DNA. The sample has some 200,000 clones; roughly 85% are singletons. V was cut by 0 bases and J by 4 bases, with 16 bases left in between. The length of the CDR3 is 16 residues. CDR1 MGHRA and CDR2 YSYEKL come from the germline V gene. The sequencing sample was made of peripheral blood. This clonotype was sampled from a man in his 60s with active or convalescent COVID-19. The chain couples TRBV4-1 to TRBJ2-7, with a possible D match to TRBD2 (6 bases). The CDR3 nucleotides are TGCGCCAGCAGCCAAGAGGGCACGGAGGGCGGGTACGAGCAGTACTTC. It yields the protein CASSQEGTEGGYEQYF.